This T cell receptor beta chain was profiled in a study of CD8+CD57+ T cells in acquired aplastic anemia. Study in general: The average for DNA from sorted CD4+ and CD8+ cells was approximately 3.2 ug. The study, taken as a whole, reports: Researchers report that around 29 CD8+ CDR3 sequences appeared in both patients and controls. The CD8+ Simpson's diversity of patients and controls was not significantly different.

By flow cytometry, patients selected for sequencing had shown an expansion of CD8+CD57+ cells. Everyone among the patients had severe acquired aplastic anemia. This clonotype was observed many times. Antigen: not known. The germline gives CDR1 DFQATT, CDR2 SNEGSKA (reference sequence). Losses at the gene ends were 1 base for V and 2 bases for J; bases not matched to a gene: 5. The CDR3 runs to 15 residues. Profiling of TCR beta VDJ combinations and CDR3 sequences used genomic DNA as template. TCRdb independently ran MiXCR on the reads; one entry per CDR3 protein. Of about 240,000 distinct CDR3 sequences listed, around 46% were seen once; the top ten hold under 9%.

The J gene is TRBJ2-1, the V gene TRBV20-1; 7 bases fit TRBD1. The receptor comes from a human donor with aplastic anemia. The source material was sorted CD4+, CD8+, or CD8+CD57+ T cells (not recorded which) from PBMCs. CDR3 loop: CSARVDRDPYNEQFF. CDR3 nucleotide sequence: TGCAGTGCTAGAGTTGACAGGGACCCCTACAATGAGCAGTTCTTC.